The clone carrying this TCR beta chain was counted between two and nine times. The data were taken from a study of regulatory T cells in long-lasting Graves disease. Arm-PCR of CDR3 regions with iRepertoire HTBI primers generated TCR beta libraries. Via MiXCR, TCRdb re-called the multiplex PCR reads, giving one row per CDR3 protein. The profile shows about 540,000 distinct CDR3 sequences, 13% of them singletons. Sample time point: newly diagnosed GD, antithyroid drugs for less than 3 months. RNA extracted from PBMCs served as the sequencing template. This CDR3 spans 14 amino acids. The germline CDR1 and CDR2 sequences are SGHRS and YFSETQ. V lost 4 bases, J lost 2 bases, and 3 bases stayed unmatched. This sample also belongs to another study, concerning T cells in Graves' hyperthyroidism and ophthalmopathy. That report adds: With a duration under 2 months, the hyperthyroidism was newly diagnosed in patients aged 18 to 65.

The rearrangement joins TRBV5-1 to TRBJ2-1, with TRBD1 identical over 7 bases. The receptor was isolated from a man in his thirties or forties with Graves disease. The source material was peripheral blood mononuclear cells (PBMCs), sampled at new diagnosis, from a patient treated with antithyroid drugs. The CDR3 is CASSGQVTYNEQFF. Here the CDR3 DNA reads TGCGCCAGCAGCGGACAGGTCACCTACAATGAGCAGTTCTTC.